The entry below describes one T cell receptor (beta chain). The data were taken from a study of blood T cell repertoires in COVID-19. Overall study: T cells, B-cell-depleted T cells, or PBMCs supplied cDNA or gDNA.

Germline V gene lookup returns CDR1 MNHEY and CDR2 SVGAGI. Trimming cost V 5 bases and J 5 bases; bases outside gene matches: 5. This CDR3 is 13 amino acids long. The table came from immunoSEQ multiplex PCR; TCRdb's copy has only in-frame clones and leaves some out. The sample records about 100,000 clones, roughly 90% being singletons. The V call is TRBV6-5, the J call TRBJ1-2, with 7 bases identical to TRBD1. The source material was peripheral blood. This receptor was taken from a man between 65 and 85 years old with acute or convalescent COVID-19. CDR3 DNA: TGTGCCAGCAGTAGGACAGGAAGTTATGGCTACACCTTC. This encodes CASSRTGSYGYTF.